The 5 T cell receptor beta chains given below trace back to one sample, sequenced in a study of regulatory T cells in long-lasting Graves disease. Time point indicated: newly diagnosed GD, antithyroid drugs for less than 3 months. After RNA was extracted from PBMCs, the TCR library was made from it. Both iRepertoire HTBI primers and Arm-PCR of CDR3 regions were used to build the TCR beta libraries. In TCRdb, the multiplex PCR reads were re-called with MiXCR into one record per CDR3 protein. The sample yields about 560,000 distinct CDR3 sequences, roughly 16% seen once. This sample was shared with a second study, whose subject was T cells in Graves' hyperthyroidism and ophthalmopathy.

The source material was peripheral blood mononuclear cells (PBMCs), sampled at new diagnosis, from a patient treated with antithyroid drugs. The source is a man between 18 and 29 years old with Graves disease.

There are many counts of this clonotype. The rearrangement uses TRBV5-6 and TRBJ2-7; a weak D match, TRBD2 (6 bases). V shed 5 bases and J shed 0 bases, with 9 bases lying between them. Germline-derived CDR1 and CDR2 are SGHDT and YYEEEE. The length of the CDR3 is 13 residues. Here the CDR3 reads CASSWDSSYEQYF. For the CDR3, the DNA is TGTGCCAGCAGTTGGGACTCCTCCTACGAGCAGTACTTC.

This clonotype was detected ten times or more. This rearrangement joins TRBV20-1 to TRBJ2-7; TRBD2 matches at 8 bases. The J segment lost 3 bases and the V segment lost 6 bases, leaving 4 bases of the junction unmatched. The germline CDR1 and CDR2 sequences are DFQATT and SNEGSKA (reference sequence). The CDR3 length is 12 residues. CDR3 sequence (DNA): TGCAGTGCAACCGGGACTAGCTACGAGCAGTACTTC. Protein sequence: CSATGTSYEQYF.

Comment on this clonotype: With a much larger clone just one base away, this may be a read error. The rearrangement uses TRBV11-3 and TRBJ2-5; 10 bases map to TRBD2. From germline, CDR1 is SGHNT and CDR2 YENEEA. The CDR3 has 18 residues. With V trimmed by 1 base and J by 11 bases, 19 bases remained unmatched. CDR3 DNA sequence: TGTGCCAGCAGCTTAGTCACCCTAGCGGGAGTGTCCTACAATGAGCAGTACTTC. Its translation is CASSLVTLAGVSYNEQYF.

V and J are TRBV25-1 and TRBJ2-7, with 13 nucleotides matching TRBD2. The junction had 8 bases not matched to a gene; V was cut back by 8 bases and J by 7 bases. Germline V gene sequence: CDR1 MGHDK, CDR2 SYGVNS. The CDR3 sequence is 14 residues long. CDR3 sequence reads: CASADGLAGEEQYF. CDR3 bases: TGTGCCAGCGCGGATGGACTAGCGGGAGAAGAGCAGTACTTC.

This clonotype was seen repeatedly, ten times or more. This sequence joins TRBV27 and TRBJ2-7; 13 bases match TRBD2. Unmatched junction bases numbered 7, after V lost 5 bases and J lost 6 bases. Germline V gives CDR1 MNHEY, CDR2 SMNVEV (reference sequence). This CDR3 has 15 amino acids. The CDR3 DNA is TGTGCCAGCAGTATACGAGGACTAGCGGGAGTCGAGCAGTACTTC. Amino acid sequence: CASSIRGLAGVEQYF.